One and the same sample provided the 25 T cell receptor beta chains below, sequenced in a study of Graves' ophthalmopathy and Graves' hyperthyroidism. Investigators amplified TCR beta CDR3 regions from RNA transcripts. Second-round multiplex PCR came after a first-round RT-PCR that employed HTBI primers. Each CDR3 protein is one row after TCRdb ran MiXCR on the multiplex PCR reads. This repertoire shows 300,000 to 500,000 distinct CDR3 sequences, approximately 15% found once; its top ten account for 7%. The sample comprised peripheral blood. The source is a woman younger than 35 with stable Graves' hyperthyroidism.

As for this clonotype: This may arise from a read error, as a much more abundant clone is one base away. The rearrangement uses TRBV5-1 and TRBJ2-7; 10 bases line up with TRBD1. The CDR3 length is 16 residues. Germline V gives CDR1 SGHRS, CDR2 YFSETQ. CDR3 DNA sequence: TGCGCCAGCAGCAGGCCCGGGACAGGGGACTCCTACGAGCTGTACTTC. It translates to CASSRPGTGDSYELYF.

This clonotype appeared many times. This chain uses TRBV6-2 or TRBV6-3 with TRBJ1-5, with D possibly TRBD1 on 6 matching bases. In germline, CDR1 is MNHEY, CDR2 SVGEGT. Deletions cut 6 bases from V and 8 bases from J, with 17 bases between. The CDR3 sequence is 14 residues long. The CDR3 protein is CASSPQQGIKPQHF. In DNA form, the CDR3 reads TGTGCCAGCAGCCCCCAACAGGGAATTAAGCCCCAGCATTTT.

This chain connects TRBV6-5 to TRBJ2-5; 10 bases map to TRBD2. J lost 2 bases, V lost 0 bases, and 6 bases had no gene match. CDR1 and CDR2 (germline): MNHEY, SVGAGI. CDR3 length: 17 residues. The chain's CDR3 is CASSYSASGGLQETQYF. In nucleotides, the CDR3 is TGTGCCAGCAGTTACTCGGCTAGCGGGGGACTACAAGAGACCCAGTACTTC.

In this sample, this clonotype turned up many times. CDR3 amino acids: CASSPHWSNQPQHF. In nucleotides, the CDR3 is TGTGCCAGCAGTCCCCATTGGAGCAATCAGCCCCAGCATTTT. V is TRBV12-3 or TRBV12-4 and J is TRBJ1-5; D uncertain. The V and J ends lost 5 bases and 1 base respectively, with 9 bases between them. The CDR3 covers 14 residues.

This clonotype appeared many times. This rearrangement joins TRBV12-3 or TRBV12-4 to TRBJ1-2; TRBD1 matches 9 bases. The CDR3 is made up of 15 amino acids. V dropped 4 bases and J dropped 12; count of bases not matched to a gene: 15. DNA for the CDR3: TGTGCCAGCAGTTCTAACTGGAGGGACAGGGAACTTCACACCTTC. As protein: CASSSNWRDRELHTF.

This clonotype was detected a few times. A read error may be the cause here, since a much bigger clone is one base away. The gene calls are TRBV20-1 and TRBJ2-7, with TRBD2 matching 7 bases. The CDR3 has 13 amino acids. CDR1 and CDR2 (germline): DFQATT, SNEGSKA (reference sequence). As DNA, the CDR3 is TGCAGTTCTAGACTAGCCGATTACTACGAGCAGTACTTC. The encoded protein is CSSRLADYYEQYF.

This clonotype was detected a few times. The chain combines TRBV19 with TRBJ2-7; a possible D gene is TRBD1 (5 bases). V was trimmed by 7 bases and J by 0 bases, leaving 16 bases between them. Per the germline V gene, CDR1 is LNHDA and CDR2 is SQIVND (reference sequence). This CDR3 contains 15 residues. The CDR3 spells CASNDRFSNSYEQYF. CDR3 in DNA: TGTGCCAGTAATGACAGATTCAGCAACTCCTACGAGCAGTACTTC.

This chain links TRBV7-8 with TRBJ2-5, with a tentative D call TRBD1 (6 bases). CDR1 SGHVS and CDR2 FQNEAQ come from the germline V gene. V was pared by 5 bases and J by 1 base, with 23 bases between. The CDR3 has 18 amino acids. CDR3 nucleotide sequence: TGTGCCAGCAGCCGTGGACAGAGGACCCCTCGGGGCCAAGAGACCCAGTACTTC. Residues: CASSRGQRTPRGQETQYF.

In this sample, this clonotype turned up many times. V is TRBV12-3 or TRBV12-4 and J is TRBJ2-7; D possibly matches TRBD1 or TRBD2 (5 bases each). The CDR3 runs 14 residues. V shed 5 bases and J shed 3 bases, with 14 bases lying between them. The DNA of the CDR3 is TGTGCCAGCAGTCCCGGGGCCCGGGACTACGAGCAGTACTTC. This translates into CASSPGARDYEQYF.

This clonotype was seen repeatedly, ten times or more. The chain combines TRBV6-2 or TRBV6-3 with TRBJ2-4, with D possibly being TRBD1 (6 bases). CDR1 is MNHEY and CDR2 is SVGEGT in the germline V gene. This CDR3 has 18 residues. The V and J ends lost 0 bases and 0 bases respectively, with 15 bases between them. The CDR3 DNA is TGTGCCAGCAGTTACTCGCCAGGACAGCTACTAGCCAAAAACATTCAGTACTTC. Translating it yields CASSYSPGQLLAKNIQYF.

This clonotype was observed at least ten times. This chain joins TRBV6-5 and TRBJ2-5, with D unclear. The CDR3 extends over 14 amino acids. Germline V gene sequence: CDR1 MNHEY, CDR2 SVGAGI. V gave up 0 bases and J gave up 2 bases, with 7 bases separating them. CDR3 region: CASSYSAVQETQYF. CDR3 nucleotide sequence: TGTGCCAGCAGTTACTCGGCGGTTCAAGAGACCCAGTACTTC.

This clonotype was observed a handful of times. This chain's CDR3 is CASSHQAGGRFGAQYF. The CDR3 bases are TGTGCCAGCAGTCACCAAGCGGGGGGGAGGTTTGGTGCGCAGTATTTT. This chain links TRBV12-3 or TRBV12-4 with TRBJ2-3, with TRBD2 matching over 10 bases. This CDR3 has 16 residues. V dropped 5 bases and J dropped 10; count of bases not matched to a gene: 15.

In this sample, this clonotype turned up many times. The gene calls are TRBV6-5 and TRBJ2-5, with 7 positions matching TRBD1. J was trimmed by 4 bases and V by 5 bases; bases with no gene match: 7. The CDR3 totals 14 residues. From germline, CDR1 is MNHEY and CDR2 SVGAGI. The CDR3 DNA is TGTGCCAGCAGTCGTAGGGACAGCTTAGAGACCCAGTACTTC. It is translated as CASSRRDSLETQYF.

Ten or more counts support this clonotype. The rearrangement links TRBV4-2 to TRBJ2-4; D not resolved. CDR3 length equals 15 residues. Deletions cut 0 bases from V and 0 bases from J, with 6 bases between. The germline CDR1 and CDR2 sequences are LGHNA and YNFKEQ. The CDR3, as DNA: TGTGCCAGCAGCCAAGAGAACGCAGCCAAAAACATTCAGTACTTC. It yields the protein CASSQENAAKNIQYF.

This clonotype was counted ten times or more. This chain links TRBV6-2 or TRBV6-3 with TRBJ1-2, with D tentatively TRBD1 (6 bases). The germline V gene has CDR1 MNHEY and CDR2 SVGEGT. V was clipped by 6 bases and J by 5 bases, with 10 bases between them. The CDR3 covers 12 residues. The CDR3 nucleotides are TGTGCCAGCAGCACTACAGGGTATGGCTACACCTTC. Amino acid sequence: CASSTTGYGYTF.

This clonotype appeared a single time. A much larger clone sits a single nucleotide away, making a read error possible. The chain is built from TRBV19 and TRBJ2-5, with D possibly TRBD2 on 5 matching bases. This CDR3 comprises 14 residues. CDR1 LNHDA and CDR2 SQIVND come from the germline V gene (reference sequence). Between the trimmed V and J ends, which lost 5 bases and 9 bases, there was a span of 19 bases. CDR3 in DNA: TGTGCCAGTAGTCCGACAAGGACTTGGAGTCCCCAGTACTTC. Translating it yields CASSPTRTWSPQYF. Combining the CDR3 with reference TRBV19 and TRBJ2-5 gives the whole variable domain DGGITQSPKYLFRKEGQNVTLSCEQNLNHDAMYWYRQDPGQGLRLIYYSQIVNDFQKGDIAEGYSVSREKKESFPLTVTSAQKNPTAFYLCASSPTRTWSPQYFGPGTRLLVL.

The V call is TRBV6-4, the J call TRBJ1-6; D gene unclear. In germline, CDR1 is MRHNA, CDR2 SNTAGT. CDR3 size: 14 residues. Deletions cut 0 bases from V and 7 bases from J, with 7 bases between. The CDR3 DNA is TGTGCCAGCAGTGACTCGGGGTCGAATTCACCCCTCCACTTT. Translated, it gives CASSDSGSNSPLHF.

Regarding this clonotype: Being one base from a much bigger clone, this may be a read error. The chain couples TRBV10-3 to TRBJ1-1; TRBD1 agrees at 8 bases. Germline V gives CDR1 ENHRY, CDR2 SYGVKD. This CDR3 region has 16 residues. The J segment lost 1 base and the V segment lost 3 bases, leaving 7 bases of the junction unmatched. CDR3 region: CAISDKVDRGNTEAFF. The CDR3 nucleotides are TGTGCCATCAGTGATAAAGTTGACAGGGGGAACACTGAAGCTTTCTTT.

The chain has TRBV11-1 and TRBJ1-1; D might be TRBD1 (5 bases). Trimming stripped 0 bases from V and 1 base from J, with 12 bases between. The CDR3 runs 16 residues. Per the germline V gene, CDR1 is SGHAT and CDR2 is FQDESV (reference sequence). In nucleotides, the CDR3 is TGTGCCAGCAGCTTAGCCCCGGGGGGATCGAACACTGAAGCTTTCTTT. Translated: CASSLAPGGSNTEAFF.

This clonotype came up many times. V gene TRBV6-5 combines with J gene TRBJ1-5; 8 nucleotides align to TRBD1. J lost 6 bases, V lost 2 bases, and 12 bases had no gene match. Germline CDR1 is MNHEY and CDR2 is SVGAGI. CDR3 length equals 17 residues. The CDR3 here is CASSYLADRAQGQPQHF. The CDR3 DNA is TGTGCCAGCAGTTACCTCGCGGACAGGGCGCAGGGTCAGCCCCAGCATTTT.

Turning to this clonotype: At one of its ends the junction is not consistent with the germline gene, which may arise from a read error. The chain joins TRBV6-1 to TRBJ2-7; D is ambiguous. The CDR3 has 15 residues. Germline CDR1 reads MNHNS; CDR2 reads SASEGT. The CDR3 reads CASSDLASPSSEQYF. The DNA of the CDR3 is TGTGCCAGCAGTGACCTGGCCTCCCCATCCTCCGAGCAGTACTTC.

CDR3 in DNA: TGTGCCAGCAGTACCCAGAGGGGGGGCCTCCAAGAGACCCAGTACTTC. Protein product: CASSTQRGGLQETQYF. The gene calls are TRBV6-1 and TRBJ2-5, with D perhaps matching TRBD2 (7 bases). Germline V gene lookup returns CDR1 MNHNS and CDR2 SASEGT. CDR3 size: 16 residues. V was pared by 5 bases and J by 1 base, with 17 bases between.

This clonotype was detected many times. V usage is TRBV19 and J usage is TRBJ1-5; D gene ambiguous. Germline V gives CDR1 LNHDA, CDR2 SQIVND (reference sequence). The CDR3 spans 15 residues. V was clipped by 5 bases and J by 0 bases, with 11 bases between them. The CDR3 spells CASSASQNSNQPQHF. CDR3 nucleotide sequence: TGTGCCAGTAGTGCGTCACAGAATAGCAATCAGCCCCAGCATTTT.

The chain employs TRBV14 and TRBJ2-7; 7 bases are a match to TRBD2. The CDR3 is made up of 14 amino acids. J was trimmed by 4 bases and V by 0 bases; bases with no gene match: 3. Germline V CDR1 and CDR2: SGHDN, FVKESK. CDR3 amino acids: CASSQDAGDYEQYF. CDR3 nucleotides: TGTGCCAGCAGCCAAGATGCGGGGGATTACGAGCAGTACTTC.

This clonotype came up many times. The chain recombines TRBV10-3 with TRBJ1-2; 11 nucleotides align to TRBD1. The CDR3 is made up of 16 amino acids. The J segment lost 2 bases and the V segment lost 10 bases, leaving 12 bases of the junction unmatched. Germline assignment: CDR1 ENHRY and CDR2 SYGVKD. The DNA of the CDR3 is TGTGCCACCATGGACAGGGGGCGCTTAGGGAACTATGGCTACACCTTC. Its translation is CATMDRGRLGNYGYTF.